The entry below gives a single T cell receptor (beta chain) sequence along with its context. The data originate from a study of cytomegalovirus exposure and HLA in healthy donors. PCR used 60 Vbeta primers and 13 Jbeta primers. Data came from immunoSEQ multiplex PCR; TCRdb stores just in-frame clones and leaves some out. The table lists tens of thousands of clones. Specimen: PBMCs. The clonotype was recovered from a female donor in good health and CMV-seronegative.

CDR3 nucleotide sequence: TGTGCCTGGAGCGCTAACCAGGGGGCCGGAGAGACCCAGTACTTC. This gives the protein CAWSANQGAGETQYF. V usage is TRBV30 and J usage is TRBJ2-5; 8 bases fit TRBD1. The CDR3 is 15 residues long. Germline loops: CDR1 GTSNPN, CDR2 SVGIG (reference sequence). V dropped 3 bases and J dropped 4; count of bases not matched to a gene: 10.